These 17 T cell receptor beta chains came from one sample sequenced in a study of T cell repertoires in cytomegalovirus infection. Their recognized antigens are unknown. One entry per CDR3 protein, called by TCRdb with MiXCR from the reads. In the table there are around 800,000 distinct CDR3 sequences, approximately 32% of which are singletons. The source was cultured CD8+ T cells from PBMCs, collected from culture after CMV antigen stimulation. The origin of the receptors is a human donor in good health (CMV status not recorded). Some clones in this sample may be carry-over from other donors' samples.

Worth noting for this clonotype: A clone one base away is much larger, so this may be a read error. This chain joins TRBV7-2 and TRBJ2-5, with 8 bases aligning to TRBD1. The CDR3 length is 14 residues. The ends lost 6 bases at V and 5 bases at J; junction bases unmatched: 8. Germline CDR1 is SGHTA and CDR2 is FQGNSA. The CDR3 coding sequence is TGTGCCAGCAGTAATGGACAGGGTATTGAGACCCAGTACTTC. This encodes CASSNGQGIETQYF.

The chain carries TRBV7-4 and TRBJ2-5, with 9 positions matching TRBD1. With 5 bases clipped from V and 5 bases from J, the junction kept 9 bases outside the gene matches. This CDR3 comprises 15 residues. Per germline, CDR1 SGHVT and CDR2 SQSDAQ. DNA of the CDR3: TGTGCCAGCAGCCCTCGGGACAGGGCCCTCGAGACCCAGTACTTC. Encoded protein: CASSPRDRALETQYF.

The J gene is TRBJ2-6, the V gene TRBV27; D gene ambiguous. The CDR3 is 15 residues long. Germline V CDR1 and CDR2: MNHEY, SMNVEV (reference sequence). V was shortened by 3 bases and J by 4 bases, with 10 bases between the two germline ends. The DNA of the CDR3 is TGTGCCAGCAGTTTGTTGGGGTACGGGGCCAACGTCCTGACTTTC. Translating gives CASSLLGYGANVLTF.

This clonotype was recorded a few times. The chain has TRBV19 and TRBJ1-1, with TRBD1 as a possible D gene (5 bases). V lost 7 bases and J 4 bases, leaving 16 bases between the germline ends. This CDR3 has 14 residues. Germline CDR1 reads LNHDA; CDR2 reads SQIVND (reference sequence). This CDR3 reads CASTPWDGFTEAFF. The CDR3, as DNA: TGTGCCAGTACCCCTTGGGACGGATTCACTGAAGCTTTCTTT.

This chain joins TRBV6-6 and TRBJ1-4; tentatively, D is TRBD1 (6 bases). Germline assignment: CDR1 MNHNY and CDR2 SVGAGI (reference sequence). Trimming cost V 6 bases and J 4 bases, with 15 bases left between them. This CDR3 contains 15 residues. The CDR3 nucleotides read TGTGCCAGCAGCCACTGGACAGATATTAATGAAAAACTGTTTTTT. This gives the protein CASSHWTDINEKLFF.

This clonotype was seen a handful of times. The chain is built from TRBV6-1 and TRBJ1-5; 9 bases align to TRBD1. The CDR3 length is 15 residues. Germline lookup yields CDR1 MNHNS and CDR2 SASEGT. V dropped 8 bases and J dropped 5; count of bases not matched to a gene: 10. In DNA form, the CDR3 reads TGTGCCAGCGGGGCGGACAGGGGTGCTTATCAGCCCCAGCATTTT. This codes for CASGADRGAYQPQHF.

Notes on this clonotype: A read error is possible here, since a much larger clone lies one base away. The J gene is TRBJ2-5, the V gene TRBV7-6; D might be TRBD1 (5 bases). Germline V gives CDR1 SGHVS, CDR2 FNYEAQ. V was clipped by 4 bases and J by 1 base, with 13 bases between them. The CDR3 is 15 amino acids. The CDR3 reads CASSSRARPQETQYF. The CDR3 DNA sequence: TGTGCCAGCAGCTCCAGGGCTCGGCCCCAAGAGACCCAGTACTTC. Full variable domain (outside the CDR3, taken from reference TRBV7-6 and TRBJ2-5): GAGVSQSPRYKVTKRGQDVALRCDPISGHVSLYWYRQALGQGPEFLTYFNYEAQQDKSGLPNDRFSAERPEGSISTLTIQRTEQRDSAMYRCASSSRARPQETQYFGPGTRLLVL.

The chain recombines TRBV10-3 with TRBJ2-7; maybe TRBD2 (6 bases). The CDR3 runs 12 residues. In germline, CDR1 is ENHRY, CDR2 SYGVKD. The V end was cut by 6 bases, the J end by 6 bases, with 12 bases between. CDR3 nucleotide sequence: TGTGCCATCAGGGTGGAGGGGAGCGAGCAGTACTTC. Translation gives CAIRVEGSEQYF.

The chain joins TRBV28 to TRBJ2-1, with D uncertain. Germline V lookup: CDR1 MDHEN, CDR2 SYDVKM. The CDR3 runs to 13 residues. V dropped 4 bases and J dropped 10 bases, with 14 bases sitting between them. The CDR3 sequence is CASSSQTIWEQFF. The CDR3 coding sequence is TGTGCCAGCAGTTCCCAAACAATCTGGGAGCAGTTCTTC.

This clonotype showed up many times. V gene TRBV27 combines with J gene TRBJ2-7, with a possible D match to TRBD2 (6 bases). Germline CDR1 MNHEY, CDR2 SMNVEV (reference sequence). CDR3 length: 14 amino acids. Trimming took off 2 bases at V and 2 bases at J, with 10 bases between the two ends. The CDR3 region is CASSLKGRTYEQYF. The CDR3 region has the DNA TGTGCCAGCAGTTTAAAGGGGAGGACCTACGAGCAGTACTTC.

This clonotype was counted only a few times. This chain joins TRBV18 and TRBJ1-4; D gene unclear. The germline CDR1 and CDR2 sequences are KGHSH and LQKENI. V was trimmed by 6 bases and J by 1 base, leaving 12 bases between them. The CDR3 contains 15 residues. The CDR3 nucleotides are TGTGCCAGCTCCGACACCCGGGGAACTAATGAAAAACTGTTTTTT. This gives the protein CASSDTRGTNEKLFF.

This chain's CDR3 is CASSPERNPPDTQYF. The CDR3 DNA reads as TGCGCCAGCAGCCCTGAGAGGAACCCGCCAGATACGCAGTATTTT. The gene calls are TRBV4-1 and TRBJ2-3, with D uncertain. V lost 4 bases, J lost 4 bases, and 15 bases lay in between. CDR3 length: 15 residues. Germline assignment: CDR1 MGHRA and CDR2 YSYEKL.

The V call is TRBV25-1, the J call TRBJ1-2; the D gene is possibly TRBD1 (5 bases). The V end lost 0 bases, the J end lost 6 bases, and 17 bases lay between the germline ends. This CDR3 has 16 residues. The V gene's germline CDR1 is MGHDK and CDR2 SYGVNS. Here the CDR3 DNA reads TGTGCCAGCAGTGAATATGGGTGGGGGACGGTAGATGGCTACACCTTC. Its protein product is CASSEYGWGTVDGYTF.

This clonotype was counted only a few times. The V call is TRBV19, the J call TRBJ2-3; 8 bases match TRBD1. The V gene's germline CDR1 is LNHDA and CDR2 SQIVND (reference sequence). The junction had 9 bases not matched to a gene; V was cut back by 3 bases and J by 1 base. This CDR3 has 17 amino acids. CDR3 region: CASSITLQGAGTDTQYF. CDR3 DNA: TGTGCCAGTAGTATCACACTCCAGGGGGCGGGCACAGATACGCAGTATTTT.

The sample holds a few counts of this clonotype. The chain has TRBV7-6 and TRBJ1-5, with D tentatively TRBD1 (5 bases). Germline CDR1 reads SGHVS; CDR2 reads FNYEAQ. V gave up 1 base and J gave up 2 bases, with 12 bases separating them. This CDR3 contains 16 residues. In DNA, the CDR3 is TGTGCCAGCAGCTTAGTTCAGGGAGGGGGCAATCAGCCCCAGCATTTT. Translation: CASSLVQGGGNQPQHF.

To note about this clonotype: An end of the junction does not agree with germline; a read error may underlie this. The chain employs TRBV6-2 or TRBV6-3 and TRBJ2-1; D is undetermined. Germline V gene data show CDR1 as MNHEY and CDR2 as SVGEGT. This CDR3 spans 11 amino acids. This CDR3 reads CASSDSYEQFF. In nucleotides, the CDR3 is TGTGCCAGCAGTGACTCATATGAGCAGTTCTTC.

V usage is TRBV27 and J usage is TRBJ2-1; tentatively, D is TRBD1 (6 bases). Germline-derived CDR1 and CDR2 are MNHEY and SMNVEV (reference sequence). The CDR3 contains 15 residues. Trimming cost V 1 base and J 0 bases, with 7 bases left between them. CDR3 region: CASSLWDTSYNEQFF. CDR3 nucleotide sequence: TGTGCCAGCAGTTTATGGGACACCTCCTACAATGAGCAGTTCTTC.